Included here is one TCR beta chain sequence, with context. Its cognate antigen has yet to be identified. One base away there is no much larger clone; base qualities are not given. The data stem from a study of T cells in tuberculosis (dated by TCRdb to 2017 to 2018). Turning to the overall study: To characterize T cells specific for the mycobacterial lipid antigen glucose monomycolate (GMM), the study used CD1B tetramers together with high-throughput TCR immunosequencing. A South African clinical cohort compared IGRA-negative adolescents, IGRA-positive adolescents with latent tuberculosis and adults with active tuberculosis, more than 9 per group. PBMC from active tuberculosis patients were archived either before standard anti-tuberculosis treatment began or within 7 days of its start. On the study overall, not on this receptor specifically: Compared with IGRA-negative controls, TCR-alpha repertoires from active tuberculosis had smaller mean NN-distances to GMM-specific TCRs, which suggests that these TCRs underwent clonal expansion. Smaller NN-distances were partly driven by shorter CDR3-alpha lengths in active tuberculosis patients, and statistical significance was not reached for the TCR-beta difference. A classifier using the diverse GMM-specific repertoire reached roughly 89% accuracy (AUROC 0.9 to 0.95), compared with 60% to 75% accuracy using GEM motif frequencies. Clinical samples were selected based on which cryopreserved specimens were available, and the active tuberculosis cases were adults whereas the controls were adolescents.

The sample's time point label, in plain terms: new active TB diagnosis, blood taken before or within 7 days of starting treatment. Patients with active tuberculosis were defined as newly diagnosed, HIV-seronegative South African adults aged 18 years or older. Confirmation of active tuberculosis was based on positive sputum smear microscopy and/or a positive M. tuberculosis culture. Immunosequencing was performed on unsorted cryopreserved PBMC and covered about 110,000 T cells per clinical donor on average. The immunoSEQ multiplex PCR assay was used to generate TCR libraries, with TCR-beta and/or TCR-alpha/delta assays applied to each sample. The Illumina high-throughput platform was used to sequence the amplified TCR libraries. As for the original processing: Clustering and dimensionality reduction relied on pairwise TCRdist distances among GMM-specific receptors from T cells that were either sorted ex vivo or expanded in vitro. Each clinical repertoire was scored by mean NN-distance, the average TCRdist to the nearest 10% of tetramer-positive reference sequences. GEM TCR motif frequency was computed as the fraction of unique TCRs matching known GEM sequences by V/J usage and CDR3 length. Active tuberculosis was classified by linear discriminant analysis with leave-one-out cross-validation, implemented in scikit-learn. The table was pulled from immuneACCESS by TCRdb, which kept in-frame rearrangements only. Such tables lose some clones; where checked, under half of the loss comes from unresolved V genes, and the rest has no known cause. V and J calls and clone size come straight from that table; D and trimming were deduced from the DNA. The sample has 30,000 to 40,000 clones on record, approximately 93% of them singletons. The ten top clones hold 3.5% to 5% of the sample.

CDR1 and CDR2 are drawn from the germline V gene: MNHEY, SVGAGI. From its cysteine to its phenylalanine, the CDR3 spans 15 amino acids. Only the CDR3 DNA is retained, 45 bases long and in frame from the first base. V loses 7 bases at its end and J loses 3 bases; junction bases beyond the gene matches: 11. The chain was built from TRBV6-5 and TRBJ2-7; TRBD2 matches 8 bases in the middle. The material sequenced was PBMCs, taken at tuberculosis diagnosis. The TCR sequence derives from an adult with tuberculosis. The DNA reads TGTGCCAGCAACCAATTAGCGGGGTTGGGCTACGAGCAGTACTTC. The translation is CASNQLAGLGYEQYF.